Given below is one T cell receptor (beta chain) in context. It has no known antigen specificity. Base qualities were left out, and no much larger clone turns up one base away. V loses 3 bases, J loses 1 base, and the germline ends lie 15 bases apart. Based on the germline V gene, the CDR1 and CDR2 sequences are SGDLS and YYNGEE. The CDR3 goes from the cysteine to the phenylalanine over 16 residues. The DNA shown is the 48-base CDR3, in frame from base 1. To prepare the library, the immunoSEQ multiplex PCR assay was applied. Each sample had some 96,000 TCR templates assayed by the deep sequencing platform. Genomic DNA extracted from sorted T cells was used for TCRbeta CDR3 sequencing. For the original study's pipeline: The R programming language was used for clonal analysis of the TCRbeta CDR3 data. Comparing unstimulated samples against CFSE-low samples taken after the reaction was how alloreactive CD4+ and CD8+ clones were defined. By matching sequences to the repertoires of sorted unstimulated Treg and non-Treg cells, each alloreactive CD4+ clone was assigned a regulatory or non-regulatory origin. The table was pulled from immuneACCESS by TCRdb, which kept in-frame rearrangements only. Such tables lose some clones; where checked, under half of the loss comes from unresolved V genes, and the rest has no known cause. V, J and clone size are taken as reported in that table, and D and trimming were inferred from the DNA itself. Counted in this sample were about 85,000 clones; around 95% of them appeared once. The biggest ten clones account for around 20% of the sample.

The data were taken from a study of siplizumab effects on memory and regulatory T cells (dated 2019 in TCRdb). Context from the whole study: The study examined how the anti-CD2 antibody siplizumab affects alloreactive T-cell subsets in allogeneic mixed lymphocyte reactions built from human PBMCs.

Sorted unstimulated T cells, along with proliferating T cells recovered from mixed lymphocyte reactions, underwent TCRbeta CDR3 sequencing. Fresh whole blood from roughly ten HLA-typed healthy donors was used to isolate PBMCs. Broad study findings and their caveats: The suppressive function of proliferating Tregs from siplizumab cultures was not functionally confirmed. Greater diversity appeared to be present in unstimulated naive T cells than in memory T cells, and a substantial contribution to the alloresponse seemed to be made by naive cells. Roughly 80-95% of proliferating CD4+ or CD8+ clones could not be assigned a naive or memory phenotype. The cumulative frequency of alloreactive sequences traceable to unstimulated CD4+ memory T cells was significantly reduced by siplizumab. In reactions with siplizumab, an average of about 75% of mappable alloreactive CD4+ clones were Treg-derived, compared with around 30% in control reactions. Sequences below about 10^-5 frequency were poorly captured, so only a minor fraction of alloreactive clones could be mapped to unstimulated subsets.

The source material was CD8+ T cells sorted from blood. The clonotype originates from a human donor in good health. The chain couples TRBV9 to TRBJ2-3; TRBD2 is a possible D gene, resting on 6 matching bases. The bases are TGTGCCAGCAGCGAATCCGGGAGCTTGGGCACAGATACGCAGTATTTT. Translated, it gives CASSESGSLGTDTQYF.